These 17 T cell receptor beta chains were all obtained from the same sample, sequenced in a study of monozygotic twins with inflammatory bowel disease. TCRdb reprocessed the 5' RACE reads and reports one entry per CDR3 protein, with no DNA. The listing contains about 350,000 distinct CDR3 sequences. The specimen was blood. Receptors originate from a human donor with ulcerative colitis or Crohn's disease, or a healthy co-twin of an affected twin (not recorded which).

The chain carries TRBV7-2 and TRBJ2-1; there is no DNA to check the TCRdb D call of TRBD1. The CDR3 is made up of 16 amino acids. Per germline, CDR1 SGHTA and CDR2 FQGNSA. The CDR3 here is CASSLEPWGRDNEQFF.

The chain carries TRBV6-1 and TRBJ2-1; TCRdb's D gene call, TRBD2, goes unchecked for lack of DNA. The CDR3 extends over 14 amino acids. The V gene's germline CDR1 is MNHNS and CDR2 SASEGT. This CDR3 reads CASALRGEYNEQFF.

The chain carries TRBV20-1 and TRBJ2-5. CDR1 is DFQATT, CDR2 SNEGSKA, per germline (reference sequence). The CDR3 runs 14 residues. The CDR3 region is CSASNQERQVTQYF.

V usage is TRBV6-5 and J usage is TRBJ1-2. Germline-derived CDR1 and CDR2 are MNHEY and SVGAGI. The CDR3 covers 18 residues. CDR3 sequence: CASSSPTISGPPIYGYTF.

This chain uses TRBV2 with TRBJ2-7; no DNA is available, so the TRBD2 call from TCRdb remains unchecked. CDR3 length equals 12 residues. Germline lookup yields CDR1 SNHLY and CDR2 FYNNEI. The CDR3: CASSGGGYEQYF.

The chain has TRBV7-8 and TRBJ1-2; TCRdb gives TRBD1 as the D gene, but with no DNA this cannot be confirmed. The CDR3 sequence is 18 residues long. From germline, CDR1 is SGHVS and CDR2 FQNEAQ. Here the CDR3 reads CASSSPGQGSKGLGGYTF.

This chain connects TRBV7-2 to TRBJ1-2; lacking DNA, the TRBD1 call made by TCRdb goes unchecked. CDR3 length: 14 amino acids. Germline CDR1 is SGHTA and CDR2 is FQGNSA. This CDR3 reads CASSSHTGNYGYTF.

The chain couples TRBV2 to TRBJ2-1; checking the TCRdb D call of TRBD2 is not possible without DNA. CDR1 and CDR2 from the germline V gene are SNHLY and FYNNEI. The CDR3 covers 13 residues. The CDR3 region is CASGTSGYNEQFF.

The genes are TRBV20-1 and TRBJ2-4; TCRdb calls TRBD2, which cannot be checked without DNA. The CDR3 extends over 12 amino acids. CDR1 and CDR2 (germline): DFQATT, SNEGSKA (reference sequence). CDR3 sequence reads: CSARGDLGIQYF.

J is TRBJ2-5 and V is TRBV11-2; absent DNA, TCRdb's TRBD2 call cannot be checked. This CDR3 is built from 18 residues. From germline, CDR1 is SGHAT and CDR2 FQNNGV. The CDR3 sequence is CASSPTGLAGAPRETQYF.

The chain combines TRBV23-1 with TRBJ2-2; the D gene TCRdb calls, TRBD2, cannot be checked with no DNA. TRBV23-1 is annotated as an ORF whose role is uncertain. There are 17 residues in the CDR3. This CDR3 reads CASSQSMGRGRTGELFF.

The rearrangement uses TRBV18 and TRBJ2-1; TCRdb outputs TRBD2, but without DNA this stays unchecked. The CDR3 runs to 13 residues. CDR1 is KGHSH and CDR2 is LQKENI in the germline V gene. The CDR3 region is CASSPGLDNEQFF.

The J gene is TRBJ2-2, the V gene TRBV4-3; absent DNA, TCRdb's TRBD1 call cannot be checked. This CDR3 is built from 15 residues. Per germline, CDR1 LGHNA and CDR2 YSLEER. This chain's CDR3 is CASRSGTGDTGELFF.

This sequence joins TRBV21-1 and TRBJ2-1; the D call from TCRdb, TRBD2, cannot be confirmed without DNA. TRBV21-1 is annotated as a pseudogene. This CDR3 is built from 17 residues. CDR3 residues: CASSKWNSGGLWDEQFF.

This chain joins TRBV6-2 or TRBV6-3 and TRBJ2-6; TCRdb reports TRBD2, a call that lacks DNA to check it against. The germline CDR1 and CDR2 sequences are MNHEY and SVGEGT. The CDR3 loop spans 15 amino acids. The CDR3 loop is CASSYGGAGANVLTF.

V usage is TRBV9 and J usage is TRBJ2-1. The V gene's germline CDR1 is SGDLS and CDR2 YYNGEE. The CDR3 has 14 residues. The CDR3 region is CASSVGMAHNEQFF.

The rearrangement links TRBV4-1 to TRBJ1-6; TCRdb's D gene call, TRBD1, goes unchecked for lack of DNA. Germline-derived CDR1 and CDR2 are MGHRA and YSYEKL. The CDR3 sequence is 15 residues long. This chain's CDR3 is CASSQDGTGASPLHF.